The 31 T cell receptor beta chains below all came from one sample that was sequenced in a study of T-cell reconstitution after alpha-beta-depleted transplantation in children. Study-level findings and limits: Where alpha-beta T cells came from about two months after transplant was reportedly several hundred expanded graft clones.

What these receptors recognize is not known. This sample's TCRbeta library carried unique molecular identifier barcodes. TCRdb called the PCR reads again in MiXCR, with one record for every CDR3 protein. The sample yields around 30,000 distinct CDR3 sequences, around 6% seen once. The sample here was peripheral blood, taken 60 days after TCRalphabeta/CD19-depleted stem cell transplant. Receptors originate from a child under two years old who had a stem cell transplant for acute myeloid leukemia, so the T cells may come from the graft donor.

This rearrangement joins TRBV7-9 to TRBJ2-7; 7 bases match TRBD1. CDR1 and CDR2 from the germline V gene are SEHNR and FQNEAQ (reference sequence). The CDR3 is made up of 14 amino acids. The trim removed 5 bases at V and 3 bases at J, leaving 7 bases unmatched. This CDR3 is CASSRPGQIYEQYF. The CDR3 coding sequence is TGTGCCAGCAGCCGTCCGGGACAGATCTACGAGCAGTACTTC.

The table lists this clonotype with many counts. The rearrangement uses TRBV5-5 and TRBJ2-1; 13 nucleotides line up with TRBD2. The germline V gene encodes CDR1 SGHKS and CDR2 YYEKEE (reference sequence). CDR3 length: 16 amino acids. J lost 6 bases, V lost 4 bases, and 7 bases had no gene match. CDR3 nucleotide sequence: TGTGCCAGCAGCGTACCTGGACTAGCGGGAGTCAATGAGCAGTTCTTC. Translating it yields CASSVPGLAGVNEQFF. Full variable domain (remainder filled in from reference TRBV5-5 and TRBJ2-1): DAGVTQSPTHLIKTRGQQVTLRCSPISGHKSVSWYQQVLGQGPQFIFQYYEKEERGRGNFPDRFSARQFPNYSSELNVNALLLGDSALYLCASSVPGLAGVNEQFFGPGTRLTVL.

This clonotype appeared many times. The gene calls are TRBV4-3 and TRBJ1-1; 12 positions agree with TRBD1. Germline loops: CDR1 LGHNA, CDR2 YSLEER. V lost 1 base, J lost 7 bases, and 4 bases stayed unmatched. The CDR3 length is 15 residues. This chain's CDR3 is CASSQGGQGAYEAFF. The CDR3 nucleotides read TGCGCCAGCAGCCAAGGGGGACAGGGGGCATATGAAGCTTTCTTT.

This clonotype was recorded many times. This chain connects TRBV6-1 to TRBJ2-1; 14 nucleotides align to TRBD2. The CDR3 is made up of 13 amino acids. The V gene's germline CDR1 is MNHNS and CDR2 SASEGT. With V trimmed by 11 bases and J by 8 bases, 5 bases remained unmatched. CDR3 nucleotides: TGTGCCGGGGGGACTAGCGGGAGCTATGAGCAGTTCTTC. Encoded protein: CAGGTSGSYEQFF.

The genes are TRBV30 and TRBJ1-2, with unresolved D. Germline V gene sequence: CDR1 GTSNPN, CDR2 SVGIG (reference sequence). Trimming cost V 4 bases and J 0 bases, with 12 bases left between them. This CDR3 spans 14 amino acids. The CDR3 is CAWKSTRSNYGYTF. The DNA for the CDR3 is TGTGCCTGGAAATCGACGAGATCTAACTATGGCTACACCTTC.

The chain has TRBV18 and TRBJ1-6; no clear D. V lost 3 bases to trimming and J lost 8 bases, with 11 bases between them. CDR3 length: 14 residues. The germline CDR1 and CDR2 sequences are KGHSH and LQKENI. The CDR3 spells CASSPSGPHSPLHF. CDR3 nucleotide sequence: TGTGCCAGCTCACCTTCTGGTCCTCATTCACCCCTCCACTTT.

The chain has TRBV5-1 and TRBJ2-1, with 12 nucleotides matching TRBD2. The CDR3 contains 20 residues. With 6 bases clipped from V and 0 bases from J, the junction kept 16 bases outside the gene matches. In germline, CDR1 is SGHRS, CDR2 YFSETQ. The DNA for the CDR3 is TGCGCCAGCAATGGAGGGCTACTAGCGGGAGGCCGGAGCTCCTACAATGAGCAGTTCTTC. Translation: CASNGGLLAGGRSSYNEQFF.

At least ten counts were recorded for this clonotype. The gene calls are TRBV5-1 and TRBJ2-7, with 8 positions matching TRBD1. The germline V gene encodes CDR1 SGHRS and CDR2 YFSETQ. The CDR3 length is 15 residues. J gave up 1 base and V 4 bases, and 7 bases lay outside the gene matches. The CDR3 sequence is CASSAWDRNSYEQYF. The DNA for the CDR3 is TGCGCCAGCAGCGCCTGGGACAGGAATTCCTACGAGCAGTACTTC.

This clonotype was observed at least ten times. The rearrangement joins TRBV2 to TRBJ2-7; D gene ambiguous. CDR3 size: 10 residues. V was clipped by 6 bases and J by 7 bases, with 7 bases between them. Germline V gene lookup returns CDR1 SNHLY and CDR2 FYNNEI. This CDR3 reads CASSGREQYF. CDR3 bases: TGTGCCAGCAGCGGCAGGGAGCAGTACTTC.

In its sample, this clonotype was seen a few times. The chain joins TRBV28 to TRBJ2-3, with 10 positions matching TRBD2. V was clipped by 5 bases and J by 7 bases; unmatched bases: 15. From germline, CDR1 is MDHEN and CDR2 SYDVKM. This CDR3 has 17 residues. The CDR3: CASSPWGKREGQHTQYF. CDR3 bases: TGTGCCAGCAGTCCTTGGGGCAAGCGGGAGGGCCAGCATACGCAGTATTTT. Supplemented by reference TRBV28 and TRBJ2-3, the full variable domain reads DVKVTQSSRYLVKRTGEKVFLECVQDMDHENMFWYRQDPGLGLRLIYFSYDVKMKEKGDIPEGYSVSREKKERFSLILESASTNQTSMYLCASSPWGKREGQHTQYFGPGTRLTVL.

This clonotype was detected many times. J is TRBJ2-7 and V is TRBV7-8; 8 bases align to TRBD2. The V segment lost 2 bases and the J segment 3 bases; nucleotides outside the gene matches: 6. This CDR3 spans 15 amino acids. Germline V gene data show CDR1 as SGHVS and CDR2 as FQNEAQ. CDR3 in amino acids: CASSLRETSDYEQYF. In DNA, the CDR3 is TGTGCCAGCAGCTTACGGGAGACTAGCGACTACGAGCAGTACTTC.

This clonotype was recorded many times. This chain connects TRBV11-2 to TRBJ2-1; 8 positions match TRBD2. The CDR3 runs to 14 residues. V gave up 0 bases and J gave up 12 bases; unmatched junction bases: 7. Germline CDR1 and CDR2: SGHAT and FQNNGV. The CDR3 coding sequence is TGTGCCAGCAGCTTAGATGCGGGACTAGTGAGGCAGTTCTTC. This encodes CASSLDAGLVRQFF.

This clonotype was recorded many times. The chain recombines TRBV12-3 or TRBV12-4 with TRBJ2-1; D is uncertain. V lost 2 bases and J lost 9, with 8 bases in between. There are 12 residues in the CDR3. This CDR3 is CASSLRPPEQFF. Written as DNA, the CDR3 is TGTGCCAGCAGTTTACGGCCACCTGAGCAGTTCTTC.

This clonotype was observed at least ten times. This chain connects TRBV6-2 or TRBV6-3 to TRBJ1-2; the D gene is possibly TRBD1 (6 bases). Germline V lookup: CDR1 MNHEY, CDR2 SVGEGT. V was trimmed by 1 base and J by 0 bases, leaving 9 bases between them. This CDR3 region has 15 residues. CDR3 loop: CASSYFDRTNYGYTF. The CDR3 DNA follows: TGTGCCAGCAGTTACTTCGACAGGACTAACTATGGCTACACCTTC.

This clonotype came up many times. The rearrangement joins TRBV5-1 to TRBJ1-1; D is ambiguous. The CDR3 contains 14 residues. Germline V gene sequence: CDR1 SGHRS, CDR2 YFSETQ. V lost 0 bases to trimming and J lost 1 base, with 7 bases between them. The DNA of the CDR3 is TGCGCCAGCAGCTTGGTAGGTGGGAACACTGAAGCTTTCTTT. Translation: CASSLVGGNTEAFF.

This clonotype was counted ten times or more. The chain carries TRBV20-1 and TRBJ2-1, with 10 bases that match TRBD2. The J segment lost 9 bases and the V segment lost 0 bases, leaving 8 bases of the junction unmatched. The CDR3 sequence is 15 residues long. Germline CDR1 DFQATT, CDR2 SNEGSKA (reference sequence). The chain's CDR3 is CSARDLTSGAFEQFF. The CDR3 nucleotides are TGCAGTGCTAGAGACCTCACTAGCGGGGCTTTTGAGCAGTTCTTC.

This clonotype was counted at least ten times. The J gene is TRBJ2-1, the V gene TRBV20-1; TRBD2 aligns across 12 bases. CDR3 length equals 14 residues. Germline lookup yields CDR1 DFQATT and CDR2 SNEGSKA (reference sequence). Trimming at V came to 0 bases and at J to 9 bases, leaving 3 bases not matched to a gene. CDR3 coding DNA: TGCAGTGCTAGAGAGCGGACTAGCGGGGTTGAGCAGTTCTTC. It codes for CSARERTSGVEQFF.

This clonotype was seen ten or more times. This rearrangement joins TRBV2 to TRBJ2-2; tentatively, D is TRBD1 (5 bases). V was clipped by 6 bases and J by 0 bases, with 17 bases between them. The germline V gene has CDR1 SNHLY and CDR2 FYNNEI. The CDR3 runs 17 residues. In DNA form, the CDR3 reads TGTGCCAGCAGCGTCTCGACAGTCTACCCGAACACCGGGGAGCTGTTTTTT. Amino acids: CASSVSTVYPNTGELFF.

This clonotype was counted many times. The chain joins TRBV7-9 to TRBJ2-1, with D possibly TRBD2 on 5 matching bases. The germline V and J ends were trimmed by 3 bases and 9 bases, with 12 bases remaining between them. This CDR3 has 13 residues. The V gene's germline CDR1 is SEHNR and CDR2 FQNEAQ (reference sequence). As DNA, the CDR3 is TGTGCCAGCAGCTTCTACTGGGAGACTGAGCAGTTCTTC. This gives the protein CASSFYWETEQFF.

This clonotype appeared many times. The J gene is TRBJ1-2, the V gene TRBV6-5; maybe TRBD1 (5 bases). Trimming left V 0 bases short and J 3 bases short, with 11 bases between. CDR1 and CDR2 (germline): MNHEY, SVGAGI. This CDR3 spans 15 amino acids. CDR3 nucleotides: TGTGCCAGCAGTTACTCGAGGGGTATAGACTATGGCTACACCTTC. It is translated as CASSYSRGIDYGYTF.

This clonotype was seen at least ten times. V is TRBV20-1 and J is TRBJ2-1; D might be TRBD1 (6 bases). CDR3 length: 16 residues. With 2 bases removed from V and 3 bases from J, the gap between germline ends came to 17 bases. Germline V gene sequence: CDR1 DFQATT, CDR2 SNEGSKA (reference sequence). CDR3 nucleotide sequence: TGCAGTGCTAGACCCCCGGCGAGGGGGATCTACAATGAGCAGTTCTTC. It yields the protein CSARPPARGIYNEQFF.

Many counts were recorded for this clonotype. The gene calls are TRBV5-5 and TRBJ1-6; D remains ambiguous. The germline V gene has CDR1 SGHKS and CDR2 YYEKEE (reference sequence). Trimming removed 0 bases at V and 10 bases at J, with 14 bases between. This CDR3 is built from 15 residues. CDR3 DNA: TGTGCCAGCAGCTTGGGGCGCCCATGGGAATCACCCCTCCACTTT. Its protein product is CASSLGRPWESPLHF.

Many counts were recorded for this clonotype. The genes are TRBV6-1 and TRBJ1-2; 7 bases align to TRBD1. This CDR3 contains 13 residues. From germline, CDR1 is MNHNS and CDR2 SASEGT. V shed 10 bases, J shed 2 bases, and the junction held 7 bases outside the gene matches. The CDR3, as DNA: TGTGCCAATTCCCGGGACAGCAACTATGGCTACACCTTC. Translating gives CANSRDSNYGYTF.

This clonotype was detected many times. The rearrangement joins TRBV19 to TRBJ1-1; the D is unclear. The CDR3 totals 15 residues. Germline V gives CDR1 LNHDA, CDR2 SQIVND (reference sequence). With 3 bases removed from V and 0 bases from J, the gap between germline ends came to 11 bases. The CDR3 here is CASSIVGSLNTEAFF. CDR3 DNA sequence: TGTGCCAGTAGTATCGTGGGGAGCCTGAACACTGAAGCTTTCTTT. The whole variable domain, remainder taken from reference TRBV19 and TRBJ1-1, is DGGITQSPKYLFRKEGQNVTLSCEQNLNHDAMYWYRQDPGQGLRLIYYSQIVNDFQKGDIAEGYSVSREKKESFPLTVTSAQKNPTAFYLCASSIVGSLNTEAFFGQGTRLTVV.

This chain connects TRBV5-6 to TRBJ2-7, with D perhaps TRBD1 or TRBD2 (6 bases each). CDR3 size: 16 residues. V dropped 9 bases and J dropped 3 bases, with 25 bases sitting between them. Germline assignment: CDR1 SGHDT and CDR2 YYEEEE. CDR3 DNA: TGTGCCACGACCCTCTCGCTGGGGGGCCCCGTCTACGAGCAGTACTTC. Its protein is CATTLSLGGPVYEQYF.

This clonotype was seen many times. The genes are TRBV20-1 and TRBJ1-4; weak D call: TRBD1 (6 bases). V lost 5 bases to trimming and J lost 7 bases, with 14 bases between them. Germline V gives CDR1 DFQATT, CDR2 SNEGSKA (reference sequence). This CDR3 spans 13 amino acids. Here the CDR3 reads CSARDKGSEKLFF. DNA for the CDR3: TGCAGTGCTCGGGACAAAGGAAGTGAAAAACTGTTTTTT.

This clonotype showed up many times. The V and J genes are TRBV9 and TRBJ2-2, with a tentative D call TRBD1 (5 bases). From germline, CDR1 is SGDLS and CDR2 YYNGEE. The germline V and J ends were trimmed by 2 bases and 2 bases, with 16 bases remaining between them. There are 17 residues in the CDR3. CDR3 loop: CASSVPETATNTGELFF. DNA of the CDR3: TGTGCCAGCAGCGTCCCTGAGACAGCCACTAACACCGGGGAGCTGTTTTTT.

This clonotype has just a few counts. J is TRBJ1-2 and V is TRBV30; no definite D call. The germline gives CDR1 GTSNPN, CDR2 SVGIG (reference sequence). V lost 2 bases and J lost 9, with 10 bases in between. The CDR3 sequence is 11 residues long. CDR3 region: CAWSSITRYTF. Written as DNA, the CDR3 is TGTGCCTGGAGTTCAATAACCCGCTACACCTTC.

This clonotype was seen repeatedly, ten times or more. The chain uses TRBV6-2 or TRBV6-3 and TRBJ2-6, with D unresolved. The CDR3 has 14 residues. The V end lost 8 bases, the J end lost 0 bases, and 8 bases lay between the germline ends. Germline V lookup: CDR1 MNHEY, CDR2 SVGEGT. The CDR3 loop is CASGRFSGANVLTF. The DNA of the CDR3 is TGTGCCAGCGGTCGTTTCTCTGGGGCCAACGTCCTGACTTTC.

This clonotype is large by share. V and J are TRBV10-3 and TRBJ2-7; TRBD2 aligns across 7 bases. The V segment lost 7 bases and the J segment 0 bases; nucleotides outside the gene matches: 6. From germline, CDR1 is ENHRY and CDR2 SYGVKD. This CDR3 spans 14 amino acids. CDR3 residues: CAITSGSSSYEQYF. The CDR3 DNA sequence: TGTGCCATCACTAGCGGTAGTAGCTCCTACGAGCAGTACTTC.

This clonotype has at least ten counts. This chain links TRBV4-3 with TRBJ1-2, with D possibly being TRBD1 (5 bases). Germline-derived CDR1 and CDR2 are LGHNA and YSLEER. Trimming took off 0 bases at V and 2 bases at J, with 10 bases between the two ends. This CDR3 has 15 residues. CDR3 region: CASSQDGHRNYGYTF. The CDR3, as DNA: TGCGCCAGCAGCCAAGACGGACACCGCAACTATGGCTACACCTTC.